The source of this T cell receptor (beta chain) is a study of cytomegalovirus exposure and HLA in healthy donors. This PCR relied on a set of 60 Vbeta primers and 13 Jbeta primers. Sequenced by immunoSEQ multiplex PCR; TCRdb stores in-frame clones only, minus some. The repertoire holds approximately 73,000 clones, with roughly 60% as singletons. General study results and limits: Other equally common chains were less clonally expanded than HLA-associated TCR beta chains, a later analysis showed. TCR beta chain V- and J-gene trimming was linked, in a later analysis, to a missense variant in DCLRE1C.

This clone was counted between two and nine times. Antigen: not known. In nominal health when sampled, donors likely had unrecorded immune exposures nonetheless. Sample: PBMCs. This receptor was obtained from a man aged 25-45 years in good health and CMV-seropositive.

The DNA of the CDR3 is TGTGCCAGCAGTTTACCGAACTATGGCTACACCTTC. Residues: CASSLPNYGYTF. The J gene is TRBJ1-2, the V gene TRBV28; D call uncertain. Germline V lookup: CDR1 MDHEN, CDR2 SYDVKM. With 2 bases removed from V and 2 bases from J, the gap between germline ends came to 3 bases. The CDR3 is 12 amino acids.